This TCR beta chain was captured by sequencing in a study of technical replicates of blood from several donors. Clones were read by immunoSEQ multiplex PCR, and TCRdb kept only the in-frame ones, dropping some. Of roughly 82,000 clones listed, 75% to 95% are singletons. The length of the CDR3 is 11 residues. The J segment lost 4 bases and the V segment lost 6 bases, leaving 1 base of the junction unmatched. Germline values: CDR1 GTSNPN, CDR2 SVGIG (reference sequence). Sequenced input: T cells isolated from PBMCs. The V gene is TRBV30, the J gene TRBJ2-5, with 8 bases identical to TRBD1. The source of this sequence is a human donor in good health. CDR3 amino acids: CACTGGETQYF. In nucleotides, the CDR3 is TGTGCCTGTACAGGGGGAGAGACCCAGTACTTC.